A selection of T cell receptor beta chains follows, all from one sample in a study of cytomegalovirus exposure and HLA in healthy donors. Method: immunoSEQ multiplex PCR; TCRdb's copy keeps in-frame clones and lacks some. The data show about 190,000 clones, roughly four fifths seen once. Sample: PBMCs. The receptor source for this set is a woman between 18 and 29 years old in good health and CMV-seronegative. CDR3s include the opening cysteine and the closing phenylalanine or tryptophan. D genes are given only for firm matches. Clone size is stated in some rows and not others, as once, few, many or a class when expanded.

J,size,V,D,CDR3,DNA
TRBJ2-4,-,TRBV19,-,CASSTRTDLAKNIQYF,TGTGCCAGTAGTACCCGGACAGACTTAGCCAAAAACATTCAGTACTTC
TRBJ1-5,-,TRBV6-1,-,CASSPLIGGQPQHF,TGTGCCAGCAGTCCCCTAATAGGAGGTCAGCCCCAGCATTTT
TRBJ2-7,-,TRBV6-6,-,CASSYPQFQGRGEQYF,TGTGCCAGCAGTTACCCACAGTTCCAGGGGCGAGGCGAGCAGTACTTC
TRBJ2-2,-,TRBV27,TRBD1,CASSLTGTGLTGELFF,TGTGCCAGCAGTTTAACCGGGACAGGGCTCACCGGGGAGCTGTTTTTT
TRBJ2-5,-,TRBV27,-,CASSFNGREQYF,TGTGCCAGCAGTTTCAATGGCCGGGAGCAGTACTTC
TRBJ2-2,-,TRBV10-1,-,CASSEVITGELFF,TGCGCCAGCAGTGAGGTCATTACCGGGGAGCTGTTTTTT
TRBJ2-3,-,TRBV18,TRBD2,CASSLAGITDTQYF,TGTGCCAGCTCACTAGCGGGGATCACAGATACGCAGTATTTT
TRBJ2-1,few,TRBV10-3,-,CAISPGQSSYNEQFF,TGTGCCATCAGTCCTGGACAGTCCTCCTACAATGAGCAGTTCTTC
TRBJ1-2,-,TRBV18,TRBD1,CASSWTGGSGYTF,TGTGCCAGCTCATGGACAGGGGGCAGTGGCTACACCTTC
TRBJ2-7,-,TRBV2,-,CASSDQVVGGAYEQYF,TGTGCCAGCAGTGATCAGGTTGTGGGAGGCGCCTACGAGCAGTACTTC
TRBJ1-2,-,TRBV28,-,CASSLSVYSYGYTF,TGTGCCAGCAGTTTATCGGTTTATTCCTATGGCTACACCTTC
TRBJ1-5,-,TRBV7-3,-,CASSRWGGTPQHF,TGTGCCAGCAGCAGATGGGGAGGGACGCCCCAGCATTTT
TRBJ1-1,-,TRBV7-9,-,CASSLETYQNTEAFF,TGTGCCAGCAGCTTAGAGACATACCAGAACACTGAAGCTTTCTTT
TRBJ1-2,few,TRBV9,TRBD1,CASSRDREYGYTF,TGTGCCAGCAGCCGGGACAGGGAATATGGCTACACCTTC
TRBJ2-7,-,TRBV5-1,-,CASSIQDPRNGEQYF,TGCGCCAGCAGCATACAGGATCCACGAAATGGCGAGCAGTACTTC
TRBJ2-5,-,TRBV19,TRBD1,CASSTRDSQETQYF,TGTGCCAGTAGTACCCGGGACAGCCAAGAGACCCAGTACTTC
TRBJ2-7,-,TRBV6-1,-,CASSEVSVHEQYF,TGTGCCAGCAGTGAGGTCAGCGTCCACGAGCAGTACTTC
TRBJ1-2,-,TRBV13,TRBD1,CASRPTGGGGYTF,TGTGCCAGCAGGCCGACAGGGGGAGGTGGCTACACCTTC
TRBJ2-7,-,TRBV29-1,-,CSVVSGYEQYF,TGCAGCGTTGTTAGCGGATACGAGCAGTACTTC
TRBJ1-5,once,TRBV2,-,CASREESHQPQHF,TGTGCCAGCAGGGAGGAAAGCCATCAGCCCCAGCATTTT
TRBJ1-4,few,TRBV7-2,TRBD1,CASSFGQGNEKLFF,TGTGCCAGCAGCTTCGGACAGGGGAACGAAAAACTGTTTTTT
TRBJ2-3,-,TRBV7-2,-,CASSSRGFGTDTQYF,TGTGCCAGCAGCTCCCGGGGGTTTGGCACAGATACGCAGTATTTT
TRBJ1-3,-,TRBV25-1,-,CASTYSGNTIYF,TGTGCCAGCACGTACTCTGGAAACACCATATATTTT
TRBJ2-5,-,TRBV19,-,CASSNWPGAETQYF,TGTGCCAGTAGTAATTGGCCAGGGGCCGAGACCCAGTACTTC
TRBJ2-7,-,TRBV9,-,CASRREQYF,TGTGCCAGCAGGAGAGAGCAGTACTTC
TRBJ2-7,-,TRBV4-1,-,CASSQDGDEQYF,TGCGCCAGCAGCCAAGACGGGGACGAGCAGTACTTC
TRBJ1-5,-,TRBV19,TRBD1,CASSSELTGGNNQPQHF,TGTGCCAGTAGCTCCGAACTGACAGGGGGCAACAATCAGCCCCAGCATTTT
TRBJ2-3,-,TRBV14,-,CASSLRGHPPTDTQYF,TGTGCCAGCAGCCTAAGAGGCCATCCCCCCACAGATACGCAGTATTTT
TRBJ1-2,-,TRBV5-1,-,CASSLAAGLPLYTF,TGCGCCAGCAGCTTGGCGGCAGGGCTCCCTTTGTACACCTTC
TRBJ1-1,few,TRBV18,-,CASSPVLGENTEAFF,TGTGCCAGCTCACCAGTCCTAGGAGAGAACACTGAAGCTTTCTTT
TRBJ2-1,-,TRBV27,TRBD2,CASSLHLAGSYNEQFF,TGTGCCAGCAGTTTGCACTTAGCGGGGTCCTACAATGAGCAGTTCTTC
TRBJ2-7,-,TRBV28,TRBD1,CASSPAGTVPYEQYF,TGTGCCAGCAGCCCCGCAGGGACAGTTCCCTACGAGCAGTACTTC